What follows are 25 T cell receptor beta chains derived from one specimen sequenced in a study of shared clonotypes between healthy human individuals. Generated by immunoSEQ multiplex PCR, the TCRdb table keeps only in-frame clones and is missing some. The repertoire holds hundreds of thousands of clones, with less than 85% as singletons. Sequencing was carried out using memory CD4+ T cells sorted from blood. Regarding subset: CD45RA-negative fraction. Source of these receptors: a man aged 25-45 years in good health.

The chain has TRBV4-3 and TRBJ2-1; D is uncertain. This CDR3 contains 16 residues. The germline gives CDR1 LGHNA, CDR2 YSLEER. Trimming left V 3 bases short and J 3 bases short, with 15 bases between. The CDR3 loop is CASSQALVGFYNEQFF. CDR3 coding DNA: TGCGCCAGCAGCCAGGCCCTAGTCGGGTTCTACAATGAGCAGTTCTTC.

This clone was seen only once. V is TRBV28 and J is TRBJ2-1; 11 bases fit TRBD2. The V gene end was trimmed by 4 bases and the J gene end by 5 bases; junction bases not matched to a gene: 4. The length of the CDR3 is 15 residues. Germline-derived CDR1 and CDR2 are MDHEN and SYDVKM. The CDR3 DNA is TGTGCCAGCAGTTCATTAGCGGGAGGGAACAATGAGCAGTTCTTC. It translates to CASSSLAGGNNEQFF.

The chain recombines TRBV7-2 with TRBJ2-1; D may match TRBD1 or TRBD2 (6 bases each). This CDR3 contains 13 residues. Trimming left V 5 bases short and J 10 bases short, with 15 bases between. Germline lookup yields CDR1 SGHTA and CDR2 FQGNSA. The CDR3 loop reads CASSRDWRGEQFF. CDR3 nucleotides: TGTGCCAGCAGCCGGGACTGGAGGGGGGAGCAGTTCTTC.

In regard to this clone: An end of the junction differs from the germline gene, which may be a read error. The chain couples TRBV5-1 to TRBJ2-7, with D unclear. Germline CDR1 and CDR2: SGHRS and YFSETQ. This CDR3 has 14 amino acids. The CDR3 loop is CASMPGHSSHEQYF. As DNA, the CDR3 is TGCGCCAGCATGCCGGGCCACAGCTCCCACGAGCAGTACTTC.

The chain carries TRBV5-5 and TRBJ1-1; D uncertain. Germline CDR1 reads SGHKS; CDR2 reads YYEKEE (reference sequence). With 0 bases removed from V and 4 bases from J, the gap between germline ends came to 7 bases. CDR3 length: 13 amino acids. In nucleotides, the CDR3 is TGTGCCAGCAGCTTGGAGGAGATCACTGAAGCTTTCTTT. Protein sequence: CASSLEEITEAFF.

In this sample, this clone is medium-sized. The chain links TRBV2 to TRBJ2-7; 8 bases agree with TRBD2. The trim removed 11 bases at V and 9 bases at J, leaving 18 bases unmatched. CDR3 size: 14 residues. CDR1 SNHLY and CDR2 FYNNEI come from the germline V gene. This CDR3 is CAATQGLDNSGQYF. The CDR3 bases are TGTGCCGCAACCCAGGGACTAGATAATTCAGGGCAGTACTTC.

The chain combines TRBV30 with TRBJ2-7, with a possible D match to TRBD2 (6 bases). Germline assignment: CDR1 GTSNPN and CDR2 SVGIG (reference sequence). The CDR3 runs 14 residues. V was trimmed by 0 bases and J by 2 bases, leaving 11 bases between them. CDR3 protein: CAWSVGGLTYEQYF. CDR3 coding DNA: TGTGCCTGGAGTGTAGGCGGACTAACCTACGAGCAGTACTTC.

The genes are TRBV29-1 and TRBJ2-1, with D tentatively TRBD2 (6 bases). The CDR3 totals 14 residues. With 3 bases removed from V and 2 bases from J, the gap between germline ends came to 11 bases. From germline, CDR1 is SQVTM and CDR2 ANQGSEA. The CDR3 is CSVDQAGTYNEQFF. The CDR3 DNA reads as TGCAGCGTTGATCAGGCGGGAACCTACAATGAGCAGTTCTTC.

This clone occurred once. The chain carries TRBV7-2 and TRBJ2-7; D unclear. The germline V gene has CDR1 SGHTA and CDR2 FQGNSA. With 1 base removed from V and 4 bases from J, the gap between germline ends came to 11 bases. The CDR3 is 14 amino acids. CDR3 region: CASSLDAGRYEQYF. The CDR3 DNA is TGTGCCAGCAGCTTAGATGCAGGAAGATACGAGCAGTACTTC. Filled out from reference TRBV7-2 and TRBJ2-7, the complete variable domain reads GAGVSQSPSNKVTEKGKDVELRCDPISGHTALYWYRQSLGQGLEFLIYFQGNSAPDKSGLPSDRFSAERTGGSVSTLTIQRTQQEDSAVYLCASSLDAGRYEQYFGPGTRLTVT.

This clone was counted at least ten times. V gene TRBV28 combines with J gene TRBJ2-5; D ambiguous. The CDR3 has 14 amino acids. CDR1 and CDR2 (germline): MDHEN, SYDVKM. V was clipped by 6 bases and J by 1 base, with 12 bases between them. The DNA of the CDR3 is TGTGCCAGCAGCCACCAACAAACCCAAGAGACCCAGTACTTC. It is translated as CASSHQQTQETQYF.

V and J are TRBV5-6 and TRBJ2-5, with 16 bases matching TRBD2. The V gene end was trimmed by 7 bases and the J gene end by 5 bases; junction bases not matched to a gene: 11. Germline V lookup: CDR1 SGHDT, CDR2 YYEEEE. This CDR3 has 17 residues. CDR3 in DNA: TGTGCCAGCGGGGCACCGGGACTAGCGGGAGGGAAGGAGACCCAGTACTTC. It is translated as CASGAPGLAGGKETQYF. Using reference TRBV5-6 and TRBJ2-5 for the parts outside the CDR3, the full variable domain is DAGVTQSPTHLIKTRGQQVTLRCSPKSGHDTVSWYQQALGQGPQFIFQYYEEEERQRGNFPDRFSGHQFPNYSSELNVNALLLGDSALYLCASGAPGLAGGKETQYFGPGTRLLVL.

The CDR3 DNA reads as TGTGCCAGCAGCTTAGGTTATGAGCAGTTCTTC. Its protein product is CASSLGYEQFF. The chain combines TRBV11-2 with TRBJ2-1; no definite D call. The CDR3 totals 11 residues. V lost 1 base and J lost 8, with 3 bases in between. The germline gives CDR1 SGHAT, CDR2 FQNNGV.

This chain connects TRBV2 to TRBJ1-4; tentatively, D is TRBD1 (6 bases). The CDR3 extends over 15 amino acids. Germline-derived CDR1 and CDR2 are SNHLY and FYNNEI. Trimming stripped 7 bases from V and 5 bases from J, with 17 bases between. CDR3 nucleotides: TGTGCCAGCACTAAACAGGGTTTCGAGAATGAAAAACTGTTTTTT. Translating it yields CASTKQGFENEKLFF. The full variable domain, completed using reference TRBV2 and TRBJ1-4, is EPEVTQTPSHQVTQMGQEVILRCVPISNHLYFYWYRQILGQKVEFLVSFYNNEISEKSEIFDDQFSVERPDGSNFTLKIRSTKLEDSAMYFCASTKQGFENEKLFFGSGTQLSVL.

A few counts support this clone. At the DNA level, this CDR3 is encoded by other sequences in the same sample as well. The rearrangement links TRBV11-2 to TRBJ2-1; D ambiguous. Germline loops: CDR1 SGHAT, CDR2 FQNNGV. The CDR3 is made up of 12 amino acids. V lost 5 bases, J lost 7 bases, and 9 bases lay in between. The CDR3 DNA reads TGTGCCAGCAGCAGAACACGGAATGAGCAGTTCTTC. Protein product: CASSRTRNEQFF.

The chain is built from TRBV19 and TRBJ2-7; 7 nucleotides agree with TRBD1. CDR1 LNHDA and CDR2 SQIVND come from the germline V gene (reference sequence). The J segment lost 4 bases and the V segment lost 7 bases, leaving 7 bases of the junction unmatched. This CDR3 has 13 amino acids. DNA for the CDR3: TGTGCCAGTAAGGTCGCAGGGGGATACGAGCAGTACTTC. This gives the protein CASKVAGGYEQYF.

This clone was seen a handful of times. V usage is TRBV9 and J usage is TRBJ1-1; D is uncertain. The V end lost 4 bases, the J end lost 3 bases, and 16 bases lay between the germline ends. Germline CDR1 reads SGDLS; CDR2 reads YYNGEE. This CDR3 spans 15 amino acids. CDR3 in DNA: TGTGCCAGCAGCAATAACCAGGAAGGAGACACTGAAGCTTTCTTT. Translated: CASSNNQEGDTEAFF.

Ten or more counts support this clone. Germline is not matched at one junction end, which may reflect a read error. The V gene is TRBV2, the J gene TRBJ1-1; D gene unclear. This CDR3 is 13 amino acids long. The germline V gene encodes CDR1 SNHLY and CDR2 FYNNEI. The CDR3 bases are TGTGCCAGCAGTGAAGAACTCGGGCACTACACTGTCTTT. This gives the protein CASSEELGHYTVF.

Only one count was recorded for this clone. Other DNA sequences in this specimen translate into the identical CDR3. The rearrangement links TRBV5-4 to TRBJ1-1; 10 bases align to TRBD1. The CDR3 is 14 residues long. Unmatched junction bases numbered 3, after V lost 4 bases and J lost 3 bases. In germline, CDR1 is SGHNT, CDR2 YYREEE (reference sequence). CDR3 sequence reads: CASSPDRGHTEAFF. CDR3 DNA sequence: TGTGCCAGCAGCCCTGACAGGGGGCACACTGAAGCTTTCTTT.

The chain couples TRBV5-5 to TRBJ2-7, with no clear D. The CDR3 is 15 amino acids. Germline CDR1 reads SGHKS; CDR2 reads YYEKEE (reference sequence). Between the trimmed V and J ends, which lost 1 base and 2 bases, there was a span of 13 bases. CDR3 in amino acids: CASSLLETPPYEQYF. CDR3 coding DNA: TGTGCCAGCAGCTTGTTGGAGACCCCGCCCTACGAGCAGTACTTC. The whole variable domain, filled in from reference TRBV5-5 and TRBJ2-7, reads DAGVTQSPTHLIKTRGQQVTLRCSPISGHKSVSWYQQVLGQGPQFIFQYYEKEERGRGNFPDRFSARQFPNYSSELNVNALLLGDSALYLCASSLLETPPYEQYFGPGTRLTVT.

The V call is TRBV2, the J call TRBJ2-7; D gene unclear. CDR1 and CDR2 from the germline V gene are SNHLY and FYNNEI. The CDR3 runs to 13 residues. The V gene lost 4 bases and the J gene lost 0 bases, with 7 bases spanning the gap. The CDR3 coding sequence is TGTGCCAGCAGTGGCCCCGGCTCCTACGAGCAGTACTTC. Translating gives CASSGPGSYEQYF.

The rearrangement joins TRBV29-1 to TRBJ1-2; D perhaps matches TRBD1 (5 bases). Germline V gives CDR1 SQVTM, CDR2 ANQGSEA. The germline V and J ends were trimmed by 7 bases and 4 bases, with 16 bases remaining between them. This CDR3 is 13 amino acids long. The CDR3 coding sequence is TGCAGCGCATCGCCGCCAGGGTCCTATGGCTACACCTTC. It codes for CSASPPGSYGYTF.

This clone turned up a few times. The CDR3 spells CASSPGQATNYGYTF. In DNA, the CDR3 is TGTGCCAGCAGTCCCGGACAGGCGACTAACTATGGCTACACCTTC. This chain links TRBV6-1 with TRBJ1-2; 7 bases agree with TRBD1. The trim removed 5 bases at V and 0 bases at J, leaving 6 bases unmatched. From germline, CDR1 is MNHNS and CDR2 SASEGT. CDR3 length: 15 amino acids.

This clone came up a few times. The J gene is TRBJ1-1, the V gene TRBV19; D uncertain. The CDR3 consists of 12 residues. V lost 2 bases and J lost 8, with 9 bases in between. Germline lookup yields CDR1 LNHDA and CDR2 SQIVND (reference sequence). The CDR3 sequence: CASSIFPGEAFF. The CDR3 DNA sequence: TGTGCCAGTAGTATATTTCCGGGGGAAGCTTTCTTT. Full variable domain (remainder filled in from reference TRBV19 and TRBJ1-1): DGGITQSPKYLFRKEGQNVTLSCEQNLNHDAMYWYRQDPGQGLRLIYYSQIVNDFQKGDIAEGYSVSREKKESFPLTVTSAQKNPTAFYLCASSIFPGEAFFGQGTRLTVV.

J is TRBJ2-7 and V is TRBV7-6; maybe TRBD2 (6 bases). Germline loops: CDR1 SGHVS, CDR2 FNYEAQ. Trimming cost V 3 bases and J 3 bases, with 12 bases left between them. CDR3 size: 14 residues. CDR3 nucleotides: TGTGCCAGCAGCTTGTTGCAGACTAGCTACGAGCAGTACTTC. Translating gives CASSLLQTSYEQYF.

V usage is TRBV5-4 and J usage is TRBJ1-6; D is possibly TRBD1 (6 bases). Germline CDR1 and CDR2: SGHNT and YYREEE (reference sequence). The germline V and J ends were trimmed by 6 bases and 7 bases, with 17 bases remaining between them. The CDR3 is 15 amino acids. This CDR3 reads CASTTTGQLNSPLHF. CDR3 in DNA: TGTGCCAGCACCACCACCGGACAGCTCAATTCACCCCTCCACTTT.